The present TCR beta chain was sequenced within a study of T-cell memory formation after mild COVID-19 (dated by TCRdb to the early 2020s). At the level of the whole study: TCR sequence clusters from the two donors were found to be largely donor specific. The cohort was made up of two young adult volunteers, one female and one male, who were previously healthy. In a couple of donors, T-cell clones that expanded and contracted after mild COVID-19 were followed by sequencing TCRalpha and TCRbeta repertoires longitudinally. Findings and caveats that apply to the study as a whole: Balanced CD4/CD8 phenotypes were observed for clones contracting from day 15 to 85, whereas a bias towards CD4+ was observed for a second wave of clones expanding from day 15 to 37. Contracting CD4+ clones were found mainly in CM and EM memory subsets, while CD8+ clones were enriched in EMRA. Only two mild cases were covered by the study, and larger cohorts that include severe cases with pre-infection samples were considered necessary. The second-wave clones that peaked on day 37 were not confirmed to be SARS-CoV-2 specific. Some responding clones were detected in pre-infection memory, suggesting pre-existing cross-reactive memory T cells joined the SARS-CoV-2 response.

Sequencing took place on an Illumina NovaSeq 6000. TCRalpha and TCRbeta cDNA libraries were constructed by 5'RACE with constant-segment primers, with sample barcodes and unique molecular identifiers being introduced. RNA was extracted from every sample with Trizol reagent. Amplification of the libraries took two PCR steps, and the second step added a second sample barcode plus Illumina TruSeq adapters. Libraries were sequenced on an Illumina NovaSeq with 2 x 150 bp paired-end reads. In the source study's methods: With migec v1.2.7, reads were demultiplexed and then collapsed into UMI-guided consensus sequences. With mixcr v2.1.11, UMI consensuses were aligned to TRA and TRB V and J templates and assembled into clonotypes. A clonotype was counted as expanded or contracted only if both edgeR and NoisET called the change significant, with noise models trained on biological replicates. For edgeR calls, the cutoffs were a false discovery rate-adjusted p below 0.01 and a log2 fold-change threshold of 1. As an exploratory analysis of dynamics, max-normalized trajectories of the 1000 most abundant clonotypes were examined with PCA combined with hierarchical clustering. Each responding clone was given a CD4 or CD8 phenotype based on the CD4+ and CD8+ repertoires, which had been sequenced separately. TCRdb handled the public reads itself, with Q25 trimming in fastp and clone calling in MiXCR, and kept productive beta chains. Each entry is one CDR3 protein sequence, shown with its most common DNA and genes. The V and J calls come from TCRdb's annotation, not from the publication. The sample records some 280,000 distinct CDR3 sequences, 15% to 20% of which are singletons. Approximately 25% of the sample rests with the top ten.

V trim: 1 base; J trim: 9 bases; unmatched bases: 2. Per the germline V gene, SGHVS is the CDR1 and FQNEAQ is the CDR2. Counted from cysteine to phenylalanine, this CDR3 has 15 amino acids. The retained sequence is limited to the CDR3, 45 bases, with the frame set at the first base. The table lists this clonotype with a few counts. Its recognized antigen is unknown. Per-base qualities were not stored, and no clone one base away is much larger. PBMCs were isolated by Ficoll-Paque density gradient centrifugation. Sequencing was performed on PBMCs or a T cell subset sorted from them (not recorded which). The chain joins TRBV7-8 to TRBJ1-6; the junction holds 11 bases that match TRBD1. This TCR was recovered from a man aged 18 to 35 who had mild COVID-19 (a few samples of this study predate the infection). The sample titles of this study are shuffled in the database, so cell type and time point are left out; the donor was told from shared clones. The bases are TGTGCCAGCAGCTTAGGGACAGGGGGCTTTTCACCCCTCCACTTT. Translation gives CASSLGTGGFSPLHF.